This T cell receptor (beta chain) came from a study of CD8 T cells in Susac syndrome. CD8+ and CD4+ T cells circulating in blood were sequenced for TCR beta. RNA amounts of about 0.5 to 1 ug underwent reverse transcription with random hexamers. The authors amplified TCR beta CDR3 across 54 Vbeta and 13 Jbeta using immunoSEQ multiplex PCR. A single record per CDR3 protein comes from TCRdb applying MiXCR to the immunoSEQ multiplex PCR reads. The sample lists tens of thousands of distinct CDR3 sequences; 96% were seen once. The CDR3 sequence is 16 residues long. The V and J ends lost 7 bases and 1 base, in that order; junction bases with no gene match: 11. The germline gives CDR1 MNHNY, CDR2 SVGAGI (reference sequence).

The chain joins TRBV6-6 to TRBJ2-3; 7 bases match TRBD2. What was sequenced was CD4+ T cells from PBMCs. The sequence derives from a human donor with multiple sclerosis. CDR3 nucleotides: TGTGCCAGCACCCTAATGAAGGGGAGGGGCACAGATACGCAGTATTTT. Residues: CASTLMKGRGTDTQYF.